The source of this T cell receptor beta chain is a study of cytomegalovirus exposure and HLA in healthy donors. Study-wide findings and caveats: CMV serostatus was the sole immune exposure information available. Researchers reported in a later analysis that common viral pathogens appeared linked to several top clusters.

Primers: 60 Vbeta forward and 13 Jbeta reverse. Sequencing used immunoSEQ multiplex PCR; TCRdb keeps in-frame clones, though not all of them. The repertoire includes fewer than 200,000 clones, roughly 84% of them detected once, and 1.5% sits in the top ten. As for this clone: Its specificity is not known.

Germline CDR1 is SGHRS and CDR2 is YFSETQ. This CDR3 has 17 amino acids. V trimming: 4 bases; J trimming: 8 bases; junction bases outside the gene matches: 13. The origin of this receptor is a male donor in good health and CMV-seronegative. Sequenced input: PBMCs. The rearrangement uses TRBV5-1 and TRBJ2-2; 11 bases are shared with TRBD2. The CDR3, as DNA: TGCGCCAGCAGCCCGGGCATCCTAGCGGGAGGCGCGGGGGAGCTGTTTTTT. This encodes CASSPGILAGGAGELFF.